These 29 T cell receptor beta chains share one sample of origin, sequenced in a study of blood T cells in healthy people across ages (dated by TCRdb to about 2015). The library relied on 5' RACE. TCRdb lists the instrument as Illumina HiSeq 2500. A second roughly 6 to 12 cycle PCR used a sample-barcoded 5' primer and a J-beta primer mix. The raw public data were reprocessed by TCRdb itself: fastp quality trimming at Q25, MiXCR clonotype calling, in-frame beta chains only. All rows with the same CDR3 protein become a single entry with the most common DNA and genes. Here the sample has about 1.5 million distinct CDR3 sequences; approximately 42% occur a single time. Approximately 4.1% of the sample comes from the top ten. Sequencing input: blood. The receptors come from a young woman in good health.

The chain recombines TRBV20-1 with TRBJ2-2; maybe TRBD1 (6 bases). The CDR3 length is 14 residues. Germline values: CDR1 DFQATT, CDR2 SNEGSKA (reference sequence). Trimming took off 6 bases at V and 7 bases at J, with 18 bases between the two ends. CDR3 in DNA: TGCAGTGCCCCCCTCCTGGGGGCCAGCGGGGAGCTGTTTTTT. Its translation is CSAPLLGASGELFF.

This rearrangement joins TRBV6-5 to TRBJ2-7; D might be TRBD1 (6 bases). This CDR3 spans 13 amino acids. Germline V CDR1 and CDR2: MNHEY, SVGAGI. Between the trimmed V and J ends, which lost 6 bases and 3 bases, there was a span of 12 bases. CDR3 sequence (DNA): TGTGCCAGCAGGCAGCAACAGGGCTACGAGCAGTACTTC. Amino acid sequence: CASRQQQGYEQYF.

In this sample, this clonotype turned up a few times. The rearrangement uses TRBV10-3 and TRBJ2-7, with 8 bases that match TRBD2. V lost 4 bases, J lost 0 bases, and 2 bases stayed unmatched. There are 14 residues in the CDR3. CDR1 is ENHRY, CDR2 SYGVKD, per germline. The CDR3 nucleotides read TGTGCCATCAGTGGGACTAGCACCTCCTACGAGCAGTACTTC. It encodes CAISGTSTSYEQYF.

CDR3 nucleotides: TGTGCCAGTGCAGATTCTGGGGCCAACGTCCTGACTTTC. This gives the protein CASADSGANVLTF. The rearrangement links TRBV6-1 to TRBJ2-6, with D unresolved. Germline-derived CDR1 and CDR2 are MNHNS and SASEGT. With 9 bases removed from V and 1 base from J, the gap between germline ends came to 7 bases. The CDR3 runs 13 residues.

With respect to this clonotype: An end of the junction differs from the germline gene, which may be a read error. This CDR3 is CGARPPGLAGYTQYF. Written as DNA, the CDR3 is TGCGGTGCTAGGCCACCGGGACTAGCGGGGTATACGCAGTATTTT. The chain employs TRBV20-1 and TRBJ2-3; TRBD2 aligns across 13 bases. The CDR3 extends over 15 amino acids. In germline, CDR1 is DFQATT, CDR2 SNEGSKA (reference sequence).

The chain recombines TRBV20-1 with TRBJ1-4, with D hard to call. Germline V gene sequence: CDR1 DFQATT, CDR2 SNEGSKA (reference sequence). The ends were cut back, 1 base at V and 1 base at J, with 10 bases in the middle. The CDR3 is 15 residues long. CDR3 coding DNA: TGCAGTGCTAGAGCTAGGATCCTAACTAATGAAAAACTGTTTTTT. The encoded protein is CSARARILTNEKLFF.

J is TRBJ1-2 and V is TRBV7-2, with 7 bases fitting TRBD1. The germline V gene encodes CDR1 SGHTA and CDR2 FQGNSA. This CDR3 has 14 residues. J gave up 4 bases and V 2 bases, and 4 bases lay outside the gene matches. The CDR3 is CASSLNRGSYGYTF. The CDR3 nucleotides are TGTGCCAGCAGCTTAAACAGGGGTTCCTATGGCTACACCTTC. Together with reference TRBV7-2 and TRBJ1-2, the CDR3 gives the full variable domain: GAGVSQSPSNKVTEKGKDVELRCDPISGHTALYWYRQSLGQGLEFLIYFQGNSAPDKSGLPSDRFSAERTGGSVSTLTIQRTQQEDSAVYLCASSLNRGSYGYTFGSGTRLTVV.

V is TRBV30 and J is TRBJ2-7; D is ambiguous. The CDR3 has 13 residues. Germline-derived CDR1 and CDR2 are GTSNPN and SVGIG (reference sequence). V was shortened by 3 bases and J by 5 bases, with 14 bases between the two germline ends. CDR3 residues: CAWSPRASDEQYF. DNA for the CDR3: TGTGCCTGGAGCCCCCGGGCCAGTGACGAGCAGTACTTC.

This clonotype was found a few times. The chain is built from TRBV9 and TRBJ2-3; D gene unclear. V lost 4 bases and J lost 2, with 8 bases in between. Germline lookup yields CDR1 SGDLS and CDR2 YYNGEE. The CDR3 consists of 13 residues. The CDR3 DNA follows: TGTGCCAGCAGCAGGTACGCCACAGATACGCAGTATTTT. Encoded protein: CASSRYATDTQYF.

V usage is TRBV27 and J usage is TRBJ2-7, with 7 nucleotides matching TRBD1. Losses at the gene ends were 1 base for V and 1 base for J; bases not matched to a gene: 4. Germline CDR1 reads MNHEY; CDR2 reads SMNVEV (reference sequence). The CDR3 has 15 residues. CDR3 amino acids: CASSLLQGRSYEQYF. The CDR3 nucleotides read TGTGCCAGCAGTTTATTACAGGGGCGTTCCTACGAGCAGTACTTC.

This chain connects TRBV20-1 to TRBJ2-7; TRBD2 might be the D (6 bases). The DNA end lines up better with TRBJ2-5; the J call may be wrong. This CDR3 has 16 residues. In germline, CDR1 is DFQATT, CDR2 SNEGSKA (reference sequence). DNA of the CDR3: TGCAGTGCTAGTCACCGCCTGGGACTGCAGCATGAGACCCAGTACTTC. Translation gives CSASHRLGLQHETQYF.

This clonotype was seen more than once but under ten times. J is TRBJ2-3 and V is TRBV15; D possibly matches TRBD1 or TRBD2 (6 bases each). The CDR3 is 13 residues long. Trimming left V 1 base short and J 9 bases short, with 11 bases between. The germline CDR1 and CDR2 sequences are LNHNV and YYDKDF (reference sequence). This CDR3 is CATSRGQEGTQYF. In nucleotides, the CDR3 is TGTGCCACCAGCAGAGGACAGGAGGGAACGCAGTATTTT.

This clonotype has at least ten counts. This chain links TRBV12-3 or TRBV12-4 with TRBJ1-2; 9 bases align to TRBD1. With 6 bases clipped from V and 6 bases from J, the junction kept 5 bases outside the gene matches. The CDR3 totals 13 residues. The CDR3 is CASRGQGSNGYTF. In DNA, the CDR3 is TGTGCCAGCAGGGGACAGGGTTCGAATGGCTACACCTTC.

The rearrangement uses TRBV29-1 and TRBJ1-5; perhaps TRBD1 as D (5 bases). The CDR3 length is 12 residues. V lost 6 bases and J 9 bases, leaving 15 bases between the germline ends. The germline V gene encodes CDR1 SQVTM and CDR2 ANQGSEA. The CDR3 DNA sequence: TGCAGCGTAACGGACACCGGAGGGCCCCAGCATTTT. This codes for CSVTDTGGPQHF.

The CDR3 protein is CASSGGDSEAFF. The CDR3 region has the DNA TGTGCCAGCAGCGGTGGTGACAGTGAAGCTTTCTTT. The chain recombines TRBV7-9 with TRBJ1-1; TRBD1 might be the D (5 bases). CDR3 length equals 12 residues. CDR1 is SEHNR and CDR2 is FQNEAQ in the germline V gene (reference sequence). V lost 5 bases to trimming and J lost 7 bases, with 11 bases between them.

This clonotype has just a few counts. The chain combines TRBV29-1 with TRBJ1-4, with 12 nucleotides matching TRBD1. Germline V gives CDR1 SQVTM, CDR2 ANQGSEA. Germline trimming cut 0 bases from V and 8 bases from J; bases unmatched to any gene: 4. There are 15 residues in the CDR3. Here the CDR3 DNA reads TGCAGCGTTGAAGACGGGACAGGGGGCAGGGAAAAACTGTTTTTT. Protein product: CSVEDGTGGREKLFF.

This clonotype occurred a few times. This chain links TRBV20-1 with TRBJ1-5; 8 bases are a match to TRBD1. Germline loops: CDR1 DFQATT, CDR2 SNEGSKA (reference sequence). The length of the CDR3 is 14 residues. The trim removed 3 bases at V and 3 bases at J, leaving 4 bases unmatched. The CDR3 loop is CSARTDRDNQPQHF. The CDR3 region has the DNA TGCAGTGCTAGGACGGACAGGGACAATCAGCCCCAGCATTTT.

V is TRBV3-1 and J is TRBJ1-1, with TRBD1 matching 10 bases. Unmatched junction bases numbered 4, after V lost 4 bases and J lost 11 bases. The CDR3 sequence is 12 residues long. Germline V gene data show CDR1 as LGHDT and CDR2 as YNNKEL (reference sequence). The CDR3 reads CASSRDRGQAFF. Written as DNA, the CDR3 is TGTGCCAGCAGCCGAGACAGGGGGCAGGCTTTCTTT.

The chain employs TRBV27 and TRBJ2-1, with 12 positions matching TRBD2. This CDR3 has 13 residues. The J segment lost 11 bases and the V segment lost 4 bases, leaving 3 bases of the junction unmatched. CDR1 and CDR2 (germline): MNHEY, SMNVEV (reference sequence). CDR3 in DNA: TGTGCCAGCAGTTCTACTAGCGGGAGGCAGCAGTTCTTC. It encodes CASSSTSGRQQFF.

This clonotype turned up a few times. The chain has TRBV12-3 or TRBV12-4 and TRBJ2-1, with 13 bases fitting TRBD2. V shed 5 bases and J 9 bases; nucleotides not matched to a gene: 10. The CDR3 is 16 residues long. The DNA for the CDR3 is TGTGCCAGCAGTAAAGGACTAGCGGGGGATTTGGGTGAGCAGTTCTTC. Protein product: CASSKGLAGDLGEQFF.

The CDR3 nucleotides read TGCAGCGTGGGGGGGAGAGCGGGATGGGGCAATGAGCAGTTCTTC. This translates into CSVGGRAGWGNEQFF. The V and J genes are TRBV29-1 and TRBJ2-1, with TRBD2 identical over 7 bases. Germline values: CDR1 SQVTM, CDR2 ANQGSEA. V was pared by 6 bases and J by 6 bases, with 14 bases of the junction left unmatched. This CDR3 has 15 amino acids.

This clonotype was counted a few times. For the CDR3, the DNA is TGTGCCAGCAGTGAAGTAAAGGGCGGCACAGATACGCAGTATTTT. Protein sequence: CASSEVKGGTDTQYF. The chain has TRBV6-1 and TRBJ2-3; no clear D gene. Per the germline V gene, CDR1 is MNHNS and CDR2 is SASEGT. V was cut by 1 base and J by 1 base, with 9 bases left in between. The CDR3 totals 15 residues.

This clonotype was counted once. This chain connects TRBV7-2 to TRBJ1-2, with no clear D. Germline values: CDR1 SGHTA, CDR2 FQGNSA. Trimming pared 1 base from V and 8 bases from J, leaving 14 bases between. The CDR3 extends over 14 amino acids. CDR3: CASSLVWVGAGYTF. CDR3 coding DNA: TGTGCCAGCAGCTTAGTCTGGGTAGGAGCGGGCTACACCTTC. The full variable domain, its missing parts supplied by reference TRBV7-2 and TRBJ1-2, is GAGVSQSPSNKVTEKGKDVELRCDPISGHTALYWYRQSLGQGLEFLIYFQGNSAPDKSGLPSDRFSAERTGGSVSTLTIQRTQQEDSAVYLCASSLVWVGAGYTFGSGTRLTVV.

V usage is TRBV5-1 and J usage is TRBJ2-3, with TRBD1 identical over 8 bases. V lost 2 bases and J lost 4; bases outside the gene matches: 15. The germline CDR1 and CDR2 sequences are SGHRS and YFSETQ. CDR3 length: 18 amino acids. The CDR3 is CASSFGAIRTGWSDTQYF. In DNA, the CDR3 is TGCGCCAGCAGCTTTGGTGCTATCCGGACAGGGTGGTCAGATACGCAGTATTTT.

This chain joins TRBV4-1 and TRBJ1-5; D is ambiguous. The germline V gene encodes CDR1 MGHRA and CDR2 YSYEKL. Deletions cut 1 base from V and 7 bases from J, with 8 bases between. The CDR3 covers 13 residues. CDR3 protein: CASSQAALQPQHF. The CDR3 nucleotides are TGCGCCAGCAGCCAAGCCGCGTTACAGCCCCAGCATTTT.

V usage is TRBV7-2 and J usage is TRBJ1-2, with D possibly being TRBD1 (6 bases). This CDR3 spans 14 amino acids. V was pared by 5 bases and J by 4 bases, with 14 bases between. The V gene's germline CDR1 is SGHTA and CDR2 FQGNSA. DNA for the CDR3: TGTGCCAGCAGCGTCCGGGACACCACCTATGGCTACACCTTC. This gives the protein CASSVRDTTYGYTF.

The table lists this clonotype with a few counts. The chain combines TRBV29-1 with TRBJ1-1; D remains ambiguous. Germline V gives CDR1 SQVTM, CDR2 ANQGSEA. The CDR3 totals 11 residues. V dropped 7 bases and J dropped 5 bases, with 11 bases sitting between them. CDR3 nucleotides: TGCAGCGCCGGTCGGGAAACTGAAGCTTTCTTT. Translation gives CSAGRETEAFF.

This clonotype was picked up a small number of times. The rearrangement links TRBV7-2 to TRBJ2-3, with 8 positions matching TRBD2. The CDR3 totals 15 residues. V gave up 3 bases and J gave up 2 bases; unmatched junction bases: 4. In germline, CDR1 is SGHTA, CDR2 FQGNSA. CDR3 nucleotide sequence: TGTGCCAGCAGCTTGGTGACTAGCGCCACAGATACGCAGTATTTT. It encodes CASSLVTSATDTQYF.

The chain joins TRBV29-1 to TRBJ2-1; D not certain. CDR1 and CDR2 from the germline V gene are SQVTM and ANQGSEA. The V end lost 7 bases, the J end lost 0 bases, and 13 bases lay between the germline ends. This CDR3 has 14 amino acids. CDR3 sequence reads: CSAQLLSSYNEQFF. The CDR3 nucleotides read TGCAGCGCCCAACTCCTGAGCTCCTACAATGAGCAGTTCTTC.